The text below deals with one T cell receptor (beta chain). Its antigen is unidentified. The CDR3 totals 13 residues. Trimming stripped 4 bases from V and 1 base from J, with 8 bases between. CDR1 is SGHDT, CDR2 YYEEEE, per germline. The record originates from a study of response to subunit inactivated influenza vaccine. Using its own MiXCR run on the RT-PCR reads, TCRdb lists one record per CDR3 protein. The sample has roughly 460,000 distinct CDR3 sequences; about 10% are singletons. The study's findings and limits: Each seasonal influenza vaccination, the authors suggested, recruits few new T cells.

The specimen comprised PBMCs from blood, sampled 35 to 45 days after vaccination. The TCR sequence derives from a man aged 50-60 years who received an inactivated influenza vaccine. The V call is TRBV5-6, the J call TRBJ2-5; no firm D call. CDR3 loop: CASSKGTQETQYF. The CDR3 DNA reads as TGTGCCAGCAGCAAGGGAACCCAAGAGACCCAGTACTTC. Together with reference TRBV5-6 and TRBJ2-5, the CDR3 gives the full variable domain: DAGVTQSPTHLIKTRGQQVTLRCSPKSGHDTVSWYQQALGQGPQFIFQYYEEEERQRGNFPDRFSGHQFPNYSSELNVNALLLGDSALYLCASSKGTQETQYFGPGTRLLVL.